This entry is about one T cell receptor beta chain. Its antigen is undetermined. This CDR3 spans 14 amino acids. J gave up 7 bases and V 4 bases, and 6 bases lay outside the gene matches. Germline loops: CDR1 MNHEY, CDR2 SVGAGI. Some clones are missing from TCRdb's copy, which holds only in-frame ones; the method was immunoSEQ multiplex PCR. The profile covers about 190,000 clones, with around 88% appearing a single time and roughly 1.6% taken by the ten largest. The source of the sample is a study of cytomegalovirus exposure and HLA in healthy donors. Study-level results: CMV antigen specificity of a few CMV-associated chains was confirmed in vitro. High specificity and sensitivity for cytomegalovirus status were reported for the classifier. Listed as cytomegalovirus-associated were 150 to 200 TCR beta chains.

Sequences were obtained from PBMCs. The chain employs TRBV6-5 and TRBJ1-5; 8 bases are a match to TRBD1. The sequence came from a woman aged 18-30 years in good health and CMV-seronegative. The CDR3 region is CASSFGQGSQPQHF. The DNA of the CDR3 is TGTGCCAGCAGTTTTGGACAGGGCTCCCAGCCCCAGCATTTT.